This TCR beta chain was found in a study of CD8+ T cells in alopecia areata (dated by TCRdb to the late 2010s). With respect to the entire study: Treated patients were enrolled in an open-label pilot trial of oral tofacitinib at 5 to 10 mg twice daily for moderate-to-severe alopecia areata. Patients stayed on tofacitinib for 6 to 18 months and then had 6 months of follow-up off drug so that delayed response and recurrence could be assessed. The study used high-throughput TCRbeta sequencing to examine T cell clonal expansion in alopecia areata, in both the C3H/HeJ mouse model and human patients. On the human side, TCRbeta sequencing was run on scalp tissue and on sorted CD4+ and CD8+ peripheral blood T cells from healthy controls and from alopecia areata patients with either patchy or totalis/universalis disease. Patients on tofacitinib were biopsied at baseline and after 4 and 24 weeks of treatment, and several of the patients also had a later scalp biopsy. Clonality in the scalp was compared among normal scalp (n=4), patchy alopecia areata scalp (n=8), and alopecia totalis/universalis scalp (n=8). RNA was extracted with the PAXgene miRNA kit for fixed scalp, the miRNeasy kit for PBMCs, and the RNeasy kit for mouse skin. immunoSEQ multiplex PCR using 35 Vbeta forward primers and 13 Jbeta reverse primers was used to amplify TCRbeta CDR3 regions. The full study reports these points: Compared with normal scalp, lesional scalp, particularly in alopecia totalis/universalis, had higher clonality and more expanded CD8+ clones, which suggests antigenic drive. Resident alphabeta T cells in normal human skin are also sequenced, complicating scalp TCR repertoire analysis, unlike mouse skin dominated by gammadelta T cells. TCR sequences shared between patients were less clear than in mice, possibly partly because of HLA diversity in the patient population.

For this clone: Its antigen remains undetermined. No per-base quality is available; no much larger clone lies one base away.

From the cysteine through the phenylalanine, the CDR3 covers 15 amino acids. Of the read, only the CDR3 DNA is kept; its 45 bases are in frame from base 1. Relative to germline, V is 3 bases shorter and J is 3 bases shorter, with 11 bases between their ends. The method behind the library was the immunoSEQ multiplex PCR assay. To provide template for TCR sequencing, every sample had RNA extracted and reverse transcribed into cDNA. First-strand cDNA was synthesized using SuperScript III with a 2:1 mix of oligo-dT and random hexamers. A synthetic immune receptor repertoire was used to gauge amplification bias, and whatever bias remained was removed computationally. In the paper's pipeline: Raw reads were preprocessed to remove errors, and CDR3 was defined by IMGT conventions from the conserved cysteine to phenylalanine. To get clonality, Shannon entropy was normalized by log2 of the number of productive unique TCRs and the result was subtracted from 1. Whether scalp clones were CD4 or CD8 was inferred by matching scalp TCRbeta sequences against CD4 and CD8 repertoires sorted from blood. This immuneACCESS table, as held by TCRdb, lists in-frame sequences with V and J called but not all clones. Of the missing ones, under half trace to an unresolved V gene in checked studies; the others have no known cause. V and J calls plus clone size are reproduced from that table; the DNA served to infer D and trimming. This sample gives more than 150,000 clones in total; 50% to 70% of them show up just once. The ten largest clones capture roughly 15% of the sample.

Explained via the paper, the time point label denotes: baseline before oral tofacitinib. Lesional scalp punch biopsies and peripheral blood were obtained from alopecia areata patients. PBMCs were isolated by density centrifugation and stained for CD3, CD4 and CD8, and CD4+ and CD8+ T cells were sorted on a FACSAria. This sample comprised CD4+ T cells sorted from blood, obtained at week 0. The receptor chain draws on TRBV23-1 and TRBJ1-4; the D gene is not confidently resolved. TRBV23-1 is an ORF, and what it does is uncertain. This TCR came from a human donor with alopecia areata. The bases read TGCGCCAGCAGTCACCCCCGTAGGGCTAATGAAAAACTGTTTTTT. It specifies CASSHPRRANEKLFF.